What follows describes a single T cell receptor beta chain. This specimen comes from a study of technical replicates of blood from four donors. Repertoires were generated with immunoSEQ multiplex PCR, while TCRdb's copy carries only in-frame clones and drops some. The sample includes more than 75,000 clones, 70% to 90% of them seen just once. Germline trimming cut 0 bases from V and 4 bases from J; bases unmatched to any gene: 3. From germline, CDR1 is LNHNV and CDR2 YYDKDF (reference sequence). The CDR3 spans 15 residues. Sequenced material: PBMCs. This TCR came from a human donor in good health. Some clones in this sample may be carry-over from other donors' samples. The J gene is TRBJ1-5, the V gene TRBV15; TRBD1 matches 7 bases. The CDR3: CATSRERGRNQPQHF. In DNA, the CDR3 is TGTGCCACCAGCAGAGAAAGGGGGCGAAATCAGCCCCAGCATTTT.